This T cell receptor (beta chain) is from a study of blood T cells in healthy people across ages (dated by TCRdb to between 2015 and 2017). Regarding the complete study: In model experiments, template switching captured roughly one uniquely barcoded TCR beta cDNA molecule for every two T cells. To track age-related changes in TCR beta repertoire diversity, the study relied on deep sequencing normalized with unique cDNA molecular identifiers. To avoid experimental bias, donors of different ages were spread randomly across the sequencing lanes. Four age groups were formed from the donors: young (average approximately 15 years), middle-aged (roughly 38), aged (approximately 60) and long-lived (around 82). Using the same blood draw, the study looked at two additional independent replicas of 1 million unique cDNA reads for two donors, one aged 18 to 29 and the other aged 80 or older. The paper as a whole reports these results and caveats: Since profiling was done on bulk unsorted PBMCs, naive and antigen-experienced compartments could not be conclusively compared. The percentage of naive T cells measured by flow cytometry correlated strongly with observed TCR beta diversity. Estimates of total diversity based on one million sequenced T cells were considered lower bounds and underestimates. As age increased, observed TCR beta diversity per million T cells dropped in a roughly linear way, and a significant reduction was already evident by age 40. Compared with the aged group, the long-lived group had more naive CD4+ T cells, fewer expanded clones and increased TCR diversity, suggesting age selection. Because donor CMV infection status was unknown, age-related changes in expanded clonotypes were potentially confounded.

Comment on this clonotype: The antigen it binds to is not known. Since a much larger clone is just one base distant, this may be a read error.

The roughly 37 donors, aged about 6 to 95 years, were systemically healthy Caucasian individuals from Russia. Around 10 milliliters of peripheral blood were drawn from each donor into EDTA-treated Vacutainer tubes. PBMCs were isolated by Ficoll-Paque density-gradient centrifugation, with at least 7 million obtained per sample. Trizol reagent was used to extract total RNA from PBMCs, with at least 5.5 micrograms per sample. Naive CD45RAhigh/CD27high T cell percentages were measured by flow cytometry on a PBMC aliquot from every donor. Library preparation employed 5' RACE. The run used an Illumina HiSeq 2500. A second 7 to 11 cycle PCR used a sample-barcoded 5' primer and a J-beta primer mix. A unique molecular identifier was introduced onto each TCR beta cDNA molecule by a template-switch 5' adaptor carrying 12 random nucleotides. At least 3 million CDR3-containing paired-end reads were obtained from each sample. The Mint cDNA synthesis kit, primed by a TRBC-specific oligonucleotide, was used to synthesize first-strand cDNA from all RNA. All cDNA was treated with uracil-DNA glycosylase and then went through a first 18-cycle PCR with the universal primers M1SS and BC2_uni_R. The authors' analysis ran thus. For normalization, 1 million high-quality reads were randomly selected from each sample, with every read carrying a distinct molecular identifier. Reads with shared molecular identifiers were discarded instead of being binned into consensus sequences. CDR3 identification, clonotype clustering and error correction used MiTCR with a Q25 quality threshold and the strictest error-elimination algorithm. A nonparametric unseen species model with Euler transformation was used to estimate lower-bound total TCR beta diversity. TCRdb ran its own pipeline on the public reads, namely fastp trimming at Q25 and MiXCR clone calling, and kept in-frame beta chains. Rows matching on CDR3 protein sequence are summarized as one entry with the most common DNA and genes. These V and J calls derive from TCRdb rather than the authors' analysis. Present in this sample are under 850,000 distinct CDR3 sequences, 35% to 40% of which were seen just once. Approximately 13% of the sample goes to the ten largest clones.

The TCR sequence derives from a man aged 18 to 30 in good health. Sequences were obtained from blood.

The nucleotides read TGTGCCTTCAGGAGTTACAGGGTCGGCACAGATACGCAGTATTTT. It encodes CAFRSYRVGTDTQYF. Recombination connected TRBV10-3 to TRBJ2-3, with a tentative D gene TRBD1 over 6 matching bases. For CDR1 and CDR2, the germline V gene lists ENHRY and SYGVKD. Including cysteine and phenylalanine, the CDR3 has 15 amino acids. The retained sequence is limited to the CDR3, 45 bases, with the frame set at the first base.